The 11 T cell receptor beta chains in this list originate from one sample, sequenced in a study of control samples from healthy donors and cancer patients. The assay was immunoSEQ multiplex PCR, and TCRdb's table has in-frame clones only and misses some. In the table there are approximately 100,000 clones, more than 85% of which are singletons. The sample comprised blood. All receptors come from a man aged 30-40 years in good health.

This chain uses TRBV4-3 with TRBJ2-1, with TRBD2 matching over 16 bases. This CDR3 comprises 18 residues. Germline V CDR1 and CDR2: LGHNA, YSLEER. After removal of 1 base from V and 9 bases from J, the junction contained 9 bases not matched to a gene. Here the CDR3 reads CASSQGGLAGGNVREQFF. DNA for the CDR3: TGCGCCAGCAGCCAAGGGGGACTAGCGGGAGGGAATGTGCGTGAGCAGTTCTTC.

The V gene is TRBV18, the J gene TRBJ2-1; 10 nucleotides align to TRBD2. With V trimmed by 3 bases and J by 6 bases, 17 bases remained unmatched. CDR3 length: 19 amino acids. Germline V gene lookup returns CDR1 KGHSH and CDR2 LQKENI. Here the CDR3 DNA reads TGTGCCAGCTCACCCACCGCGACTAGCGGGTTGGTAGGCATCAATGAGCAGTTCTTC. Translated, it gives CASSPTATSGLVGINEQFF.

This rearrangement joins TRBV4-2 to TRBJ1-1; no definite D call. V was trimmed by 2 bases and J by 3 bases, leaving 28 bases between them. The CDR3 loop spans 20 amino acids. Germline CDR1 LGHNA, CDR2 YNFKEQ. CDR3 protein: CASSQPYSDRYDRGYTEAFF. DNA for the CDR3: TGTGCCAGCAGCCAACCATATTCGGACCGGTACGATAGAGGGTACACTGAAGCTTTCTTT.

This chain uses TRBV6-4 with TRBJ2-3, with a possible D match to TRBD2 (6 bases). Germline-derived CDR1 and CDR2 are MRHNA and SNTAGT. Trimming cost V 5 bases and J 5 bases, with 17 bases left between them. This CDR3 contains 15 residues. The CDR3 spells CASSTGRGSVDTQYF. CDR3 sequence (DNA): TGTGCCAGCAGTACTGGACGGGGGAGTGTAGATACGCAGTATTTT.

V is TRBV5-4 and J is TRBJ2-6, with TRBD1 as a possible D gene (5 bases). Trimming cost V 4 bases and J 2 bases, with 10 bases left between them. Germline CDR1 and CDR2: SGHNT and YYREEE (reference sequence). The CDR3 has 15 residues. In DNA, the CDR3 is TGTGCCAGCAGCCATTCAGGGACTGGGGCCAACGTCCTGACTTTC. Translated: CASSHSGTGANVLTF.

CDR3 region: CASTPRTANTGELFF. CDR3 sequence (DNA): TGTGCCAGCACCCCCAGGACAGCGAACACCGGGGAGCTGTTTTTT. The chain joins TRBV9 to TRBJ2-2; perhaps TRBD1 as D (6 bases). CDR1 is SGDLS, CDR2 YYNGEE, per germline. Between the trimmed V and J ends, which lost 6 bases and 0 bases, there was a span of 12 bases. The CDR3 spans 15 residues.

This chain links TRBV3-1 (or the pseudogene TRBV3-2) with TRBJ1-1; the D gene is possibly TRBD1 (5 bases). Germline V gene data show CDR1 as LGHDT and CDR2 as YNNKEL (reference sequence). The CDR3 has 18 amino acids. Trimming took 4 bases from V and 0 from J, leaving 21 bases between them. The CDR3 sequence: CASSPSVSQDGMNTEAFF. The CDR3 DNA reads TGTGCCAGCAGCCCTAGCGTATCACAGGACGGCATGAACACTGAAGCTTTCTTT.

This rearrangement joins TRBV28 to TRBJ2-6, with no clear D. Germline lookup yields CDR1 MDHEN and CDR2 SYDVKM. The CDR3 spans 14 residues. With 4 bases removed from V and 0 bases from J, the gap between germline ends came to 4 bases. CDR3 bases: TGTGCCAGCAGTTCCCGCTCTGGGGCCAACGTCCTGACTTTC. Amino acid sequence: CASSSRSGANVLTF.

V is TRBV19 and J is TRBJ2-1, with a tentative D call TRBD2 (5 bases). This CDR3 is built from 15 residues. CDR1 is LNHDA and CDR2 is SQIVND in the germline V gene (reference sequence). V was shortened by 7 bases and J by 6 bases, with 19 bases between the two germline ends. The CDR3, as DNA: TGTGCCAGTAACTTTGAGATCACTCGGGGCAATGAGCAGTTCTTC. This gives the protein CASNFEITRGNEQFF.

CDR3 sequence: CASSLPRLAGGQETQYF. The CDR3 DNA reads TGTGCCAGCAGTTTACCCCGACTAGCGGGAGGCCAAGAGACCCAGTACTTC. V gene TRBV28 combines with J gene TRBJ2-5, with 13 bases identical to TRBD2. The V and J ends lost 2 bases and 1 base, in that order; junction bases with no gene match: 4. Germline V gene lookup returns CDR1 MDHEN and CDR2 SYDVKM. The CDR3 spans 17 residues.

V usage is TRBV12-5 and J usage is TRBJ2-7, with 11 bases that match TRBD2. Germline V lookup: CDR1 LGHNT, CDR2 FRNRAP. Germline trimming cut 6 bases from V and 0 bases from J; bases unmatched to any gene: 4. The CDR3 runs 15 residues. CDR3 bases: TGTGCTAGTGGCCCCGGGACTAGCGGCTCCTACGAGCAGTACTTC. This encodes CASGPGTSGSYEQYF.